The 32 T cell receptor beta chains below were found in one sample sequenced in a study of radiotherapy plus CTLA-4 blockade in lung cancer. Here immunoSEQ multiplex PCR was the method, and the copy in TCRdb shows in-frame clones only, minus some. The table includes 130,000 or so clones, approximately 90% detected once. Sequences were derived from peripheral blood, sampled from a patient treated with radiotherapy plus ipilimumab. The receptors were sampled from a human donor with non-small cell lung cancer that progressed on radiotherapy plus ipilimumab.

The chain couples TRBV5-1 to TRBJ2-5; no clear D gene. V lost 4 bases and J lost 2, with 12 bases in between. The CDR3 covers 14 residues. Germline values: CDR1 SGHRS, CDR2 YFSETQ. CDR3 bases: TGCGCCAGCAGCCCGAACGGCGGTCAAGAGACCCAGTACTTC. Its translation: CASSPNGGQETQYF.

V and J are TRBV5-1 and TRBJ2-1; TRBD1 agrees at 12 bases. The CDR3 runs 16 residues. V lost 2 bases and J lost 5; bases outside the gene matches: 5. Germline loops: CDR1 SGHRS, CDR2 YFSETQ. CDR3 loop: CASSFPGQGANNEQFF. The DNA of the CDR3 is TGCGCCAGCAGCTTCCCGGGACAGGGGGCCAACAATGAGCAGTTCTTC.

The chain recombines TRBV5-1 with TRBJ1-2; D is unclear. Trimming pared 1 base from V and 2 bases from J, leaving 15 bases between. Germline-derived CDR1 and CDR2 are SGHRS and YFSETQ. The CDR3 extends over 16 amino acids. CDR3 residues: CASSLFGQAVNYGYTF. CDR3 in DNA: TGCGCCAGCAGCTTGTTCGGGCAGGCGGTGAACTATGGCTACACCTTC.

This sequence joins TRBV25-1 and TRBJ2-6; D remains ambiguous. Trimming took off 10 bases at V and 1 base at J, with 8 bases between the two ends. The CDR3 runs 13 residues. Germline V gives CDR1 MGHDK, CDR2 SYGVNS. CDR3 region: CATSGSGANVLTF. The CDR3 nucleotides are TGTGCCACGAGTGGGTCTGGGGCCAACGTCCTGACTTTC.

The chain couples TRBV7-2 to TRBJ2-5; D may be TRBD2 (5 bases). Trimming removed 3 bases at V and 5 bases at J, with 7 bases between. Germline values: CDR1 SGHTA, CDR2 FQGNSA. The CDR3 covers 12 residues. CDR3 sequence reads: CASSFERETQYF. In DNA, the CDR3 is TGTGCCAGCAGCTTCGAGCGGGAGACCCAGTACTTC. Full variable domain (outside the CDR3, taken from reference TRBV7-2 and TRBJ2-5): GAGVSQSPSNKVTEKGKDVELRCDPISGHTALYWYRQSLGQGLEFLIYFQGNSAPDKSGLPSDRFSAERTGGSVSTLTIQRTQQEDSAVYLCASSFERETQYFGPGTRLLVL.

The V call is TRBV6-5, the J call TRBJ1-2; D possibly corresponds to TRBD1 (6 bases). V was shortened by 2 bases and J by 4 bases, with 11 bases between the two germline ends. The V gene's germline CDR1 is MNHEY and CDR2 SVGAGI. This CDR3 is 14 amino acids long. CDR3 nucleotides: TGTGCCAGCAGTTACAGGGGGTCGGGCTATGGCTACACCTTC. Encoded protein: CASSYRGSGYGYTF.

The sample holds one count of this clone. This chain uses TRBV18 with TRBJ1-5, with 9 bases matching TRBD1. This CDR3 spans 15 amino acids. The germline gives CDR1 KGHSH, CDR2 LQKENI. V gave up 5 bases and J gave up 3 bases; unmatched junction bases: 5. This CDR3 is CASSVGQGDNQPQHF. The CDR3, as DNA: TGTGCCAGCTCAGTGGGACAGGGCGACAATCAGCCCCAGCATTTT.

This clone was observed a single time. The rearrangement uses TRBV5-1 and TRBJ1-1; the match to TRBD1 covers 7 bases. Germline CDR1 reads SGHRS; CDR2 reads YFSETQ. With V trimmed by 4 bases and J by 0 bases, 18 bases remained unmatched. This CDR3 spans 19 amino acids. CDR3 in amino acids: CASSILTQGPGLMNTEAFF. Written as DNA, the CDR3 is TGCGCCAGCAGCATCCTTACACAGGGGCCCGGACTCATGAACACTGAAGCTTTCTTT.

The V and J genes are TRBV19 and TRBJ2-1; TRBD2 agrees at 9 bases. The germline V gene has CDR1 LNHDA and CDR2 SQIVND (reference sequence). V shed 6 bases and J 2 bases; nucleotides not matched to a gene: 8. This CDR3 comprises 16 residues. The CDR3 coding sequence is TGTGCCAGTAGAAAAGCTAGCGGGACAACCTACAATGAGCAGTTCTTC. Translating it yields CASRKASGTTYNEQFF.

The chain has TRBV4-1 and TRBJ2-5, with 7 positions matching TRBD2. Germline assignment: CDR1 MGHRA and CDR2 YSYEKL. This CDR3 spans 13 amino acids. V was clipped by 1 base and J by 7 bases; unmatched bases: 3. CDR3 DNA sequence: TGCGCCAGCAGCCAAGGGGGGAGGGTGACCCAGTACTTC. The encoded protein is CASSQGGRVTQYF.

The V call is TRBV6-1, the J call TRBJ1-2, with 8 nucleotides matching TRBD1. CDR3 length: 11 amino acids. V shed 10 bases, J shed 4 bases, and the junction held 2 bases outside the gene matches. Germline assignment: CDR1 MNHNS and CDR2 SASEGT. The CDR3: CATQGVYGYTF. CDR3 nucleotide sequence: TGTGCCACACAGGGGGTCTATGGCTACACCTTC.

The chain links TRBV5-1 to TRBJ2-2, with D maybe TRBD2 (5 bases). Germline V CDR1 and CDR2: SGHRS, YFSETQ. The ends were cut back, 0 bases at V and 5 bases at J, with 11 bases in the middle. The CDR3 loop spans 15 amino acids. CDR3 coding DNA: TGCGCCAGCAGCTTGGGTCGGGAAGGGACCGGGGAGCTGTTTTTT. This sequence encodes CASSLGREGTGELFF.

CDR3 sequence reads: CASSSLITGVHYGYTF. CDR3 coding DNA: TGTGCCAGCAGTTCCTTAATTACAGGGGTACACTATGGCTACACCTTC. The rearrangement links TRBV27 to TRBJ1-2; 7 bases line up with TRBD1. J gave up 3 bases and V 4 bases, and 11 bases lay outside the gene matches. CDR3 size: 16 residues. CDR1 and CDR2 from the germline V gene are MNHEY and SMNVEV (reference sequence).

In its sample, this clone was seen a few times. The chain couples TRBV10-3 to TRBJ2-2; the D gene is possibly TRBD1 (6 bases). The CDR3 extends over 16 amino acids. With 7 bases removed from V and 2 bases from J, the gap between germline ends came to 17 bases. Per the germline V gene, CDR1 is ENHRY and CDR2 is SYGVKD. The CDR3 protein is CAINDQGTANTGELFF. DNA of the CDR3: TGTGCCATCAACGATCAGGGGACGGCCAACACCGGGGAGCTGTTTTTT.

J is TRBJ2-3 and V is TRBV5-6; possible D gene TRBD2, 5 bases. The CDR3 totals 13 residues. From germline, CDR1 is SGHDT and CDR2 YYEEEE. Trimming took off 4 bases at V and 6 bases at J, with 12 bases between the two ends. The CDR3 is CASSDRGVDTQYF. CDR3 in DNA: TGTGCCAGCAGCGACCGGGGAGTCGATACGCAGTATTTT.

This chain links TRBV19 with TRBJ1-2; TRBD1 aligns across 9 bases. Trimming removed 6 bases from V and 2 bases from J; junction bases left unmatched: 16. Germline CDR1 LNHDA, CDR2 SQIVND (reference sequence). The CDR3 contains 18 residues. The CDR3 coding sequence is TGTGCCAGTAGGGATTCAACGGGACAGGGAGTTGGCAACTATGGCTACACCTTC. It is translated as CASRDSTGQGVGNYGYTF.

Only one count was recorded for this clone. The genes are TRBV6-6 and TRBJ2-1; 9 positions agree with TRBD2. CDR1 is MNHNY, CDR2 SVGAGI, per germline (reference sequence). The CDR3 is 16 residues long. Losses at the gene ends were 0 bases for V and 2 bases for J; bases not matched to a gene: 2. CDR3 DNA: TGTGCCAGCAGTTACTCGAGACTAGCGGCCTACAATGAGCAGTTCTTC. Encoded protein: CASSYSRLAAYNEQFF.

This clone has more than one count but fewer than ten. This chain links TRBV4-1 with TRBJ2-7, with 12 bases that match TRBD1. The CDR3 runs to 15 residues. The junction had 9 bases not matched to a gene; V was cut back by 3 bases and J by 9 bases. In germline, CDR1 is MGHRA, CDR2 YSYEKL. The CDR3 reads CASSQGDRGREAQYF. CDR3 coding DNA: TGCGCCAGCAGCCAGGGGGACAGGGGGCGGGAAGCGCAGTACTTC.

This chain uses TRBV5-1 with TRBJ2-1; 10 positions agree with TRBD2. Germline CDR1 reads SGHRS; CDR2 reads YFSETQ. The CDR3 consists of 17 residues. Trimming cost V 1 base and J 9 bases; bases outside gene matches: 13. As DNA, the CDR3 is TGCGCCAGCAGCTTGCCCCCTAGCGGGAGCCGTCAGGGTGAGCAGTTCTTC. It encodes CASSLPPSGSRQGEQFF.

V is TRBV9 and J is TRBJ2-5, with 9 bases matching TRBD1. CDR3 length equals 17 residues. V was pared by 3 bases and J by 4 bases, with 13 bases of the junction left unmatched. Germline loops: CDR1 SGDLS, CDR2 YYNGEE. The CDR3 nucleotides read TGTGCCAGCAGCGCCGACAGGGGGTCACCCGAGGGAGAGACCCAGTACTTC. Protein: CASSADRGSPEGETQYF.

The V gene is TRBV6-5, the J gene TRBJ2-5; 10 bases map to TRBD2. The DNA end is a closer match to TRBJ2-7, so the J assignment may be wrong. Germline V gives CDR1 MNHEY, CDR2 SVGAGI. The length of the CDR3 is 16 residues. CDR3 sequence (DNA): TGTGCCAGCAGTTACTCCGCTAGCGGGAGAAATTACGAGCAGTACTTC. Amino acids: CASSYSASGRNYEQYF.

This chain uses TRBV29-1 with TRBJ2-2; 7 bases map to TRBD1. The CDR3 has 13 residues. J was trimmed by 1 base and V by 6 bases; bases with no gene match: 2. The germline gives CDR1 SQVTM, CDR2 ANQGSEA. The DNA for the CDR3 is TGCAGCGTCGACAGGGTGAACACCGGGGAGCTGTTTTTT. This gives the protein CSVDRVNTGELFF.

The chain combines TRBV5-6 with TRBJ2-7, with D perhaps TRBD2 (7 bases). The germline V and J ends were trimmed by 5 bases and 0 bases, with 15 bases remaining between them. In germline, CDR1 is SGHDT, CDR2 YYEEEE. This CDR3 comprises 15 residues. CDR3 sequence reads: CASSPLGGGSYEQYF. As DNA, the CDR3 is TGTGCCAGCAGTCCCCTAGGGGGGGGCTCCTACGAGCAGTACTTC.

This sequence joins TRBV10-3 and TRBJ1-5, with TRBD1 matching 8 bases. The V gene end was trimmed by 5 bases and the J gene end by 4 bases; junction bases not matched to a gene: 4. CDR3 length: 14 residues. CDR1 is ENHRY and CDR2 is SYGVKD in the germline V gene. This CDR3 reads CAISIDRGNQPQHF. CDR3 nucleotides: TGTGCCATCAGTATAGACAGGGGTAATCAGCCCCAGCATTTT.

The chain is built from TRBV2 and TRBJ1-1; TRBD1 matches at 10 bases. CDR1 is SNHLY and CDR2 is FYNNEI in the germline V gene. This CDR3 is 14 amino acids long. V shed 7 bases and J 4 bases; nucleotides not matched to a gene: 6. DNA for the CDR3: TGTGCCAGCACCCGACAGGGGGCGAGCACTGAAGCTTTCTTT. Translating it yields CASTRQGASTEAFF.

CDR3 sequence: CASSLKAGGETQYF. The CDR3 DNA reads as TGTGCCAGCAGCTTGAAGGCAGGGGGCGAGACCCAGTACTTC. The chain joins TRBV5-4 to TRBJ2-5; 8 bases line up with TRBD1. The germline V gene encodes CDR1 SGHNT and CDR2 YYREEE (reference sequence). The CDR3 consists of 14 residues. J was trimmed by 5 bases and V by 1 base; bases with no gene match: 4. The entire variable domain, with the rest obtained from reference TRBV5-4 and TRBJ2-5, is as follows: ETGVTQSPTHLIKTRGQQVTLRCSSQSGHNTVSWYQQALGQGPQFIFQYYREEENGRGNFPPRFSGLQFPNYSSELNVNALELDDSALYLCASSLKAGGETQYFGPGTRLLVL.

The V and J genes are TRBV6-1 and TRBJ2-7; D unresolved. The CDR3 contains 12 residues. In germline, CDR1 is MNHNS, CDR2 SASEGT. V shed 1 base and J shed 9 bases, with 10 bases lying between them. CDR3 nucleotides: TGTGCCAGCAGTGAAGTTCTGGCGATGCAGTACTTC. Translating gives CASSEVLAMQYF.

This rearrangement joins TRBV9 to TRBJ1-2; D is possibly TRBD1 (6 bases). Looked up from germline, CDR1 is SGDLS and CDR2 is YYNGEE. The length of the CDR3 is 12 residues. The V and J ends lost 7 bases and 4 bases respectively, with 11 bases between them. The CDR3 region is CASHRELYGYTF. CDR3 bases: TGTGCCAGCCACAGGGAGCTCTATGGCTACACCTTC. Full variable domain (outside the CDR3, taken from reference TRBV9 and TRBJ1-2): DSGVTQTPKHLITATGQRVTLRCSPRSGDLSVYWYQQSLDQGLQFLIQYYNGEERAKGNILERFSAQQFPDLHSELNLSSLELGDSALYFCASHRELYGYTFGSGTRLTVV.

The gene calls are TRBV6-6 and TRBJ1-2; 7 bases match TRBD1. Germline CDR1 MNHNY, CDR2 SVGAGI (reference sequence). The CDR3 loop spans 14 amino acids. V lost 5 bases and J lost 4; bases outside the gene matches: 7. The CDR3 region is CASSGEGARYGYTF. In DNA form, the CDR3 reads TGTGCCAGCAGTGGGGAGGGGGCCCGCTATGGCTACACCTTC.

The chain is built from TRBV27 and TRBJ2-2, with D unclear. The CDR3 has 15 residues. Trimming left V 5 bases short and J 1 base short, with 11 bases between. Looked up from germline, CDR1 is MNHEY and CDR2 is SMNVEV (reference sequence). CDR3 nucleotides: TGTGCCAGCAGTCCCTGGACCCAGAACACCGGGGAGCTGTTTTTT. This codes for CASSPWTQNTGELFF.

The V and J genes are TRBV2 and TRBJ2-2, with D possibly TRBD2 on 5 matching bases. Germline CDR1 reads SNHLY; CDR2 reads FYNNEI. CDR3 size: 15 residues. Trimming left V 3 bases short and J 5 bases short, with 13 bases between. The CDR3 spells CASSDLIASTGELFF. CDR3 sequence (DNA): TGTGCCAGCAGTGATTTGATAGCGTCGACCGGGGAGCTGTTTTTT. Full variable domain (missing parts from reference TRBV2 and TRBJ2-2): EPEVTQTPSHQVTQMGQEVILRCVPISNHLYFYWYRQILGQKVEFLVSFYNNEISEKSEIFDDQFSVERPDGSNFTLKIRSTKLEDSAMYFCASSDLIASTGELFFGEGSRLTVL.

V gene TRBV7-9 combines with J gene TRBJ2-5; 8 bases fit TRBD2. CDR3 size: 15 residues. Germline CDR1 reads SEHNR; CDR2 reads FQNEAQ (reference sequence). J was trimmed by 2 bases and V by 7 bases; bases with no gene match: 9. The CDR3 here is CASTTSGHPQETQYF. DNA for the CDR3: TGTGCCAGCACCACTAGCGGCCACCCTCAAGAGACCCAGTACTTC.